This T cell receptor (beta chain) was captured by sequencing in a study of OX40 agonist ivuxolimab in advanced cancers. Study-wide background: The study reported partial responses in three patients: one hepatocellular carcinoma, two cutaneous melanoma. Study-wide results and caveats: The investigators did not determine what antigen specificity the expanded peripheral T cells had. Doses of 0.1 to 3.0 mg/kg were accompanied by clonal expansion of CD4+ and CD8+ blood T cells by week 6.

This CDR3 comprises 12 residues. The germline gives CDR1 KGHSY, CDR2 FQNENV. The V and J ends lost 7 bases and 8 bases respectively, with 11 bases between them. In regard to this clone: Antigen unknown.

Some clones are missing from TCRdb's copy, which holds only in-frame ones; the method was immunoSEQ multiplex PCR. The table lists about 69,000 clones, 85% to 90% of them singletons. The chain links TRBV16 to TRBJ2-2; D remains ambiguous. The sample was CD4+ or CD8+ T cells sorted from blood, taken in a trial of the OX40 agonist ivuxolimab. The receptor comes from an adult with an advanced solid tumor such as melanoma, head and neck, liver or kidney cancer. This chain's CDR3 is CASNYPLGELFF. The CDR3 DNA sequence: TGTGCCAGCAACTACCCCCTAGGGGAGCTGTTTTTT.